This T cell receptor (beta chain) was sequenced for a study of cytomegalovirus exposure and HLA in healthy donors. V lost 4 bases to trimming and J lost 2 bases, with 11 bases between them. Germline lookup yields CDR1 SGHNT and CDR2 YYREEE (reference sequence). The CDR3 extends over 14 amino acids. 13 Jbeta primers and 60 Vbeta primers were used for the PCR. Produced via immunoSEQ multiplex PCR; TCRdb's table is partial and in-frame only. The sample records approximately 110,000 clones, roughly two thirds being singletons. The receptor was derived from a man aged 40-55 years in good health and CMV-seronegative. Sequencing was carried out using PBMCs. The rearrangement links TRBV5-4 to TRBJ2-3, with a possible D match to TRBD2 (6 bases). CDR3 sequence: CASSVGEATDTQYF. The CDR3 DNA follows: TGTGCCAGCAGCGTCGGGGAGGCCACAGATACGCAGTATTTT.